These T cell receptor beta chains were read from a single sample in a study of blood T cells in healthy people across ages. MiXCR, run by TCRdb on the 5' RACE reads, gives a single entry per CDR3 protein. The data hold about 730,000 distinct CDR3 sequences, with approximately 43% observed a single time. Sequenced sample: blood. The receptors originated from a woman between 55 and 75 years old in good health. The CDR3 runs from the conserved cysteine through the conserved F or W. Fields, in order: J gene, V gene, clone size, D gene, CDR3 DNA, CDR3 protein. A D gene is named only where the DNA matches it firmly. Some rows mark clone size as missing; the rest say once, few, many or name a class of expanded clone.

>TRBJ2-7|TRBV7-8|few|TRBD2
TGTGCCAGCATCGCCCGGGGGGGGAACTCCTACGAGCAGTACTTC
CASIARGGNSYEQYF
>TRBJ2-5|TRBV7-8|few|TRBD2
TGTGCCAGCAGCATGAGCGGGAACTCCCTCAGGGAGACCCAGTACTTC
CASSMSGNSLRETQYF
>TRBJ2-7|TRBV6-5|-|TRBD1
TGTGCCAGCAGTAGTTCCGGGACAGGAGGTTACAATGAGCAGTACTTC
CASSSSGTGGYNEQYF
>TRBJ2-5|TRBV11-2|-|-
TGTGCCAGCAGCCCTTGGAGGGCCCAAGAGACCCAGTACTTC
CASSPWRAQETQYF
>TRBJ2-3|TRBV7-8|few|TRBD1
TGTGCCAGCAGCACCCGACAGGGGGCAAGCACAGATACGCAGTATTTT
CASSTRQGASTDTQYF
>TRBJ1-2|TRBV14|-|-
TGTGCCAGCAGCCAGGACAGAGCATTATCCTATGGCTACACCTTC
CASSQDRALSYGYTF
>TRBJ2-5|TRBV20-1|few|-
TGCAGTGCAGACAGGCCGAACAATGAGCAGTACTTC
CSADRPNNEQYF
>TRBJ2-3|TRBV7-6|once|TRBD2
TGTGCCAGCAGCTTTGAGACTAGCGGGAGAGGTGATACGCAGTATTTT
CASSFETSGRGDTQYF
>TRBJ2-5|TRBV20-1|-|-
TGCAGTGCTAGAGATCGGGGCGTCCCAGAGACCCAGTACTTC
CSARDRGVPETQYF
>TRBJ2-3|TRBV20-1|-|-
TGCAGTGCTAGAGATTATAATACGCAGTATTTT
CSARDYNTQYF
>TRBJ1-1|TRBV20-1|few|-
TGCAGTGCTAGAATAGGCGGGATGAACACTGAAGCTTTCTTT
CSARIGGMNTEAFF
>TRBJ1-2|TRBV7-9|-|-
TGTGCCAGCAGCTTAGAGGGAGAGTGGTATGGCTACACCTTC
CASSLEGEWYGYTF
>TRBJ1-1|TRBV4-3|-|-
TGCGCCAGCAGCCAAGTGGCGGCCAGCACTGAAGCTTTCTTT
CASSQVAASTEAFF
>TRBJ1-5|TRBV7-8|-|-
TGTGCCAGCAGCTTATTCGACACCTATAGCAATCAGCCCCAGCATTTT
CASSLFDTYSNQPQHF